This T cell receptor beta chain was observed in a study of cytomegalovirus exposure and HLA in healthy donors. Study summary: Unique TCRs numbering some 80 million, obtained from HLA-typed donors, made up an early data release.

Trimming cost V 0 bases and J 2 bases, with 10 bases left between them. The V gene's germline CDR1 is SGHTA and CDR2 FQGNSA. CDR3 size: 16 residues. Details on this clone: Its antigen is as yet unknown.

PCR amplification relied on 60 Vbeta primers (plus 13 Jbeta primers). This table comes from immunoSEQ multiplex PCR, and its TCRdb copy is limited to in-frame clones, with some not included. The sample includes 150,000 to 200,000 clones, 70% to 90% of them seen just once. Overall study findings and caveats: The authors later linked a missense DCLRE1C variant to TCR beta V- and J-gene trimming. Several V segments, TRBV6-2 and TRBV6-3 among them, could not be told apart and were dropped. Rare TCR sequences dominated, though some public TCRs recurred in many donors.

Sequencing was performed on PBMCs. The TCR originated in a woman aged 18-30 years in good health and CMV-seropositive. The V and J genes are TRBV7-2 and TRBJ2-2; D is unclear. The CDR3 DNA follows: TGTGCCAGCAGCTTAGCGTCAGTCTTTAACACCGGGGAGCTGTTTTTT. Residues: CASSLASVFNTGELFF.